The present TCR beta chain was sequenced within a study of T cell responses to AZD1222 COVID-19 vaccine. This clone has just one count. Profiling relied on immunoSEQ multiplex PCR, and the TCRdb table lists in-frame clones only, not all of them. The table includes 150,000 or so clones, roughly 90% detected once. There are 13 residues in the CDR3. V shed 3 bases and J shed 4 bases, with 6 bases lying between them. The material was peripheral blood, obtained on day 0 of AZD1222 vaccination. The source of this sequence is an adult in good health. The rearrangement joins TRBV12-3 or TRBV12-4 to TRBJ2-2; D might be TRBD1 (6 bases). Here the CDR3 reads CASSFRGTGELFF. The CDR3 DNA reads as TGTGCCAGCAGTTTCAGGGGCACCGGGGAGCTGTTTTTT.